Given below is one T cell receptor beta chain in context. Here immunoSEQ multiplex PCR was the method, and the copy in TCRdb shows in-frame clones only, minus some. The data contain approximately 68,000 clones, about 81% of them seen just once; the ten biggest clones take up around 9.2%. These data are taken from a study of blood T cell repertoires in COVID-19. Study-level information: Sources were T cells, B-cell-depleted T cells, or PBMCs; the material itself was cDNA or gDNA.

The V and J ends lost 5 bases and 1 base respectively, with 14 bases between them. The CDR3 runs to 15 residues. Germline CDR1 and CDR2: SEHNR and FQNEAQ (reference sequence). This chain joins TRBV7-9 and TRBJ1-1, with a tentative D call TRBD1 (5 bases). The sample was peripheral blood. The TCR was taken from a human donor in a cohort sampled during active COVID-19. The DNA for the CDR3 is TGTGCCAGCAGCGTCCGCGCGGGGGGGAACACTGAAGCTTTCTTT. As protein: CASSVRAGGNTEAFF.